This is a list of T cell receptor beta chains from one sample in a study of PD-1 blockade in classical Hodgkin lymphoma. TCRdb's table, derived via immunoSEQ multiplex PCR, lists solely in-frame clones and lacks some. The profile shows 7,000 to 8,500 clones, approximately 80% of them singletons. Sample: peripheral blood mononuclear cells (PBMCs), taken before the fourth cycle of nivolumab. The receptors here all came from a human donor with classical Hodgkin lymphoma. Both conserved end residues are part of each CDR3.

CDR3aa,j_gene,v_gene
CASSLDRTSIEREQFF,TRBJ2-1,TRBV13
CASSPSGYYNEQFF,TRBJ2-1,TRBV6-1
CASSLDRDPYGYTF,TRBJ1-2,TRBV5-6
CASRFPGQGKDGYTF,TRBJ1-2,TRBV19
CASSQGGSRGDNEQFF,TRBJ2-1,TRBV4-2
CASTSSGQPQHF,TRBJ1-5,TRBV19
CASSLGASSGTYEQYF,TRBJ2-7,TRBV5-4
CASSQDFHYEQYF,TRBJ2-7,TRBV4-3
CASSISGQETQYF,TRBJ2-5,TRBV19
CASSTGTGLSGNTIYF,TRBJ1-3,TRBV28
CASTTGGLSYEQYF,TRBJ2-7,TRBV28
CASSFRGLTYEQYF,TRBJ2-7,TRBV5-4
CASSEASDSTDTQYF,TRBJ2-3,TRBV6-1
CASSVGTAQNEQFF,TRBJ2-1,TRBV6-4
CASSLARAGGNEQFF,TRBJ2-1,TRBV5-1
CASSLVAGGGETQYF,TRBJ2-5,TRBV5-1
CASSSMRTSGIYEQYF,TRBJ2-7,TRBV28